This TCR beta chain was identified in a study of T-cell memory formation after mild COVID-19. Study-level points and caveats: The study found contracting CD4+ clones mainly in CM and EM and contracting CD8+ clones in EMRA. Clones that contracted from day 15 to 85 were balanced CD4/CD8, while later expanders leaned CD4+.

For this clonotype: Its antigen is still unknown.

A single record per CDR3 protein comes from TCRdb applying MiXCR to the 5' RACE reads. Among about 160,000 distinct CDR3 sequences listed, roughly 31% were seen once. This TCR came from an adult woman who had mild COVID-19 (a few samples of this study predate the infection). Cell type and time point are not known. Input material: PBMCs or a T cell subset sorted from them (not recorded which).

Written as DNA, the CDR3 is TGTGCCAGCAGTTTAATCCGCTCGACTAGCGGGAGCCGAGATACGCAGTATTTT. It encodes CASSLIRSTSGSRDTQYF. V and J are TRBV12-3 or TRBV12-4 and TRBJ2-3; 12 bases are a match to TRBD2. CDR3 length equals 18 residues. Trimming at V came to 2 bases and at J to 5 bases, leaving 11 bases not matched to a gene.